This T cell receptor (beta chain) was profiled in a study of blood T cell repertoires in COVID-19. Germline CDR1 is SGHDN and CDR2 is FVKESK. CDR3 length: 15 residues. V shed 5 bases and J 1 base; nucleotides not matched to a gene: 6. Original handling: Amplification of reference gene primers was used by the study to estimate nucleated cell counts. Clones were read by immunoSEQ multiplex PCR, and TCRdb kept only the in-frame ones, dropping some. That table furnishes V, J and clone size, whereas the DNA furnished D and trimming. The sample lists under 150,000 clones; 84% were seen once. The chain recombines TRBV14 with TRBJ2-3; 7 bases line up with TRBD1. This receptor was identified in a man in his sixties with acute or convalescent COVID-19. The sequencing input was peripheral blood. In DNA, the CDR3 is TGTGCCAGCAGCTTGAGGGGGCCGCGCACAGATACGCAGTATTTT. This encodes CASSLRGPRTDTQYF.